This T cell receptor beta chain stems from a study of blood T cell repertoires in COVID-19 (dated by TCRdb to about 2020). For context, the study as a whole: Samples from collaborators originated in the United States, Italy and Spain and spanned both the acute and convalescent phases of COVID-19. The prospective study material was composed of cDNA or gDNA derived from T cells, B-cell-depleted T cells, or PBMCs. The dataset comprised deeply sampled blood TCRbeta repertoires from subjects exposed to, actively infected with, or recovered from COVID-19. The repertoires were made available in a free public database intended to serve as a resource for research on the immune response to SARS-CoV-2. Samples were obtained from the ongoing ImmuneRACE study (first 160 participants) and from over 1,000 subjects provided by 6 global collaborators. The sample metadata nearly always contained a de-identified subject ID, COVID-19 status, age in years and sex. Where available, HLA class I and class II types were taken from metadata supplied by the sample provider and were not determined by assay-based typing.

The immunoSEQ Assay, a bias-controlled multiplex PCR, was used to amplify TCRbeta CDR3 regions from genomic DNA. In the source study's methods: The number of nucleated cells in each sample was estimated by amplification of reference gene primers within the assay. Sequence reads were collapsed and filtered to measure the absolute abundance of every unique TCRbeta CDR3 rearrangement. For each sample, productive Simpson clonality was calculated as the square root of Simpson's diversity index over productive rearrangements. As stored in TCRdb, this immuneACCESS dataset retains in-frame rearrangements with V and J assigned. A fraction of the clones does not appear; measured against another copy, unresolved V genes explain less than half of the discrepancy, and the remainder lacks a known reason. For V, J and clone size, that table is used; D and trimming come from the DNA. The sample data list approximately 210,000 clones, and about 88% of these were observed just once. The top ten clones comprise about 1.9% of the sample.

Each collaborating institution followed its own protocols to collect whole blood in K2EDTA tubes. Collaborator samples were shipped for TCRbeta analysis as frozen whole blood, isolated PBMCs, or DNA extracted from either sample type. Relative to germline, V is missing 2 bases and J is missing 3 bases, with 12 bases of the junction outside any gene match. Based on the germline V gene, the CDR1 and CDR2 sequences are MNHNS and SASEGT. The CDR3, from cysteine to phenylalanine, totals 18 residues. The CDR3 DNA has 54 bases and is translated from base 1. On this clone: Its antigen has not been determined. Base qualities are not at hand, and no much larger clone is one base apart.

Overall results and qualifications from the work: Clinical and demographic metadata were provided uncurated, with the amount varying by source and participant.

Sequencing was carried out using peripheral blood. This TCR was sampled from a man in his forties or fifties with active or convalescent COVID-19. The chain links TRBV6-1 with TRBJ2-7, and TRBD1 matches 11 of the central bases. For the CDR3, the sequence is CASSERPPGQGAFYEQYF. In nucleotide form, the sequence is TGTGCCAGCAGTGAACGGCCTCCAGGACAGGGGGCTTTCTACGAGCAGTACTTC.